The 9 T cell receptor beta chains listed next were all sequenced from one sample in a study of identical twins. TCRdb recomputed calls from the 5' RACE reads with MiXCR, one row per CDR3 protein. In the table there are more than 400,000 distinct CDR3 sequences, 12% to 15% of which are singletons. This sample also appeared in a second study, on yellow fever vaccine responses in identical twins.

Sequencing was performed on CD4+ T cells sorted from blood. The source is a woman under 30 in good health.

At least ten counts were recorded for this clonotype. J is TRBJ2-7 and V is TRBV28; D is undetermined. CDR3 length: 17 residues. V lost 2 bases and J lost 0, with 17 bases in between. CDR1 MDHEN and CDR2 SYDVKM come from the germline V gene. CDR3 in DNA: TGTGCCAGCAGTTTAGGGAACGCCGGACGGGCCTCCTACGAGCAGTACTTC. It encodes CASSLGNAGRASYEQYF. Together with reference TRBV28 and TRBJ2-7, the CDR3 gives the full variable domain: DVKVTQSSRYLVKRTGEKVFLECVQDMDHENMFWYRQDPGLGLRLIYFSYDVKMKEKGDIPEGYSVSREKKERFSLILESASTNQTSMYLCASSLGNAGRASYEQYFGPGTRLTVT.

V and J are TRBV20-1 and TRBJ1-6, with unresolved D. Trimming pared 2 bases from V and 5 bases from J, leaving 7 bases between. Germline-derived CDR1 and CDR2 are DFQATT and SNEGSKA (reference sequence). The CDR3 is 13 amino acids. The CDR3 here is CSARKFNNSPLHF. CDR3 nucleotides: TGCAGTGCTAGAAAATTCAATAATTCACCCCTCCACTTT.

The table lists this clonotype with many counts. The chain couples TRBV10-2 to TRBJ2-2; no reliable D call. Germline V lookup: CDR1 WSHSY, CDR2 SAAADI. The CDR3 consists of 14 residues. Trimming removed 5 bases from V and 2 bases from J, with 9 bases in between. This CDR3 reads CASSRKGNTGELFF. CDR3 DNA sequence: TGCGCCAGCAGTAGAAAGGGAAACACCGGGGAGCTGTTTTTT.

This clonotype was seen more than once but under ten times. This CDR3 is CSATRLAETVDYEQYF. CDR3 bases: TGCAGTGCTACCCGACTAGCGGAAACTGTGGATTACGAGCAGTACTTC. The V call is TRBV20-1, the J call TRBJ2-7; 9 nucleotides line up with TRBD2. The CDR3 is made up of 16 amino acids. The germline gives CDR1 DFQATT, CDR2 SNEGSKA (reference sequence). After removal of 4 bases from V and 4 bases from J, the junction contained 14 bases not matched to a gene.

The chain joins TRBV4-1 to TRBJ2-5; D uncertain. The CDR3 runs 16 residues. Germline V lookup: CDR1 MGHRA, CDR2 YSYEKL. V lost 2 bases and J 1 base, leaving 14 bases between the germline ends. CDR3 in amino acids: CASSQLAGTLQETQYF. The DNA of the CDR3 is TGCGCCAGCAGCCAATTAGCCGGCACGCTCCAAGAGACCCAGTACTTC.

This clonotype was observed at least ten times. The J gene is TRBJ1-2, the V gene TRBV29-1, with 12 bases lining up with TRBD1. V was pared by 6 bases and J by 4 bases, with 9 bases of the junction left unmatched. The germline gives CDR1 SQVTM, CDR2 ANQGSEA. This CDR3 region has 15 residues. This CDR3 reads CSVGQGAGESYGYTF. The CDR3 coding sequence is TGCAGCGTGGGACAGGGGGCCGGGGAGAGCTATGGCTACACCTTC.

This rearrangement joins TRBV12-3 or TRBV12-4 to TRBJ2-3; 14 nucleotides line up with TRBD2. The CDR3 has 18 residues. The V and J ends lost 6 bases and 4 bases, in that order; junction bases with no gene match: 12. CDR3 DNA sequence: TGTGCCAGCAGGGAATCGACTAGCGGGAGGGCCCGGGCAGATACGCAGTATTTT. Translation: CASRESTSGRARADTQYF.

In its sample, this clonotype was seen a few times. The chain has TRBV5-4 and TRBJ2-7; 7 nucleotides match TRBD1. The CDR3 has 14 residues. CDR1 and CDR2 from the germline V gene are SGHNT and YYREEE (reference sequence). V lost 4 bases, J lost 2 bases, and 6 bases stayed unmatched. CDR3 nucleotides: TGTGCCAGCAGCCCCTCCGGGACAGCCTACGAGCAGTACTTC. Translation gives CASSPSGTAYEQYF.

The rearrangement joins TRBV18 to TRBJ1-3; D ambiguous. V was trimmed by 3 bases and J by 4 bases, leaving 4 bases between them. The CDR3 length is 12 residues. Germline CDR1 reads KGHSH; CDR2 reads LQKENI. The CDR3, as DNA: TGTGCCAGCTCACCGTGGGGAAACACCATATATTTT. This translates into CASSPWGNTIYF.